This entry lists 21 T cell receptor beta chains sequenced from one sample in a study of T cell repertoires in cytomegalovirus infection. TCRdb called the reads again in MiXCR, with one record for every CDR3 protein. The sample includes about 530,000 distinct CDR3 sequences, around 27% seen only once; the top ten take about 13%. Sequenced: PBMCs. These receptors came from a human donor in good health (CMV status not recorded). Some clones in this sample may be carry-over from other donors' samples.

This clonotype has only a few counts. The V call is TRBV20-1, the J call TRBJ2-1; D is undetermined. With 5 bases removed from V and 6 bases from J, the gap between germline ends came to 20 bases. Germline-derived CDR1 and CDR2 are DFQATT and SNEGSKA (reference sequence). The CDR3 length is 15 residues. CDR3 sequence reads: CSAPPPIGLRNEQFF. As DNA, the CDR3 is TGCAGTGCTCCCCCCCCGATCGGGTTACGCAATGAGCAGTTCTTC.

CDR3 nucleotides: TGTGCCAGCAGTGTTGAGTCGACTAATGAGCAGTTCTTC. Translating it yields CASSVESTNEQFF. The genes are TRBV7-9 and TRBJ2-1, with D hard to call. The CDR3 sequence is 13 residues long. CDR1 is SEHNR and CDR2 is FQNEAQ in the germline V gene (reference sequence). Trimming took 6 bases from V and 7 from J, leaving 13 bases between them.

The V gene is TRBV7-2, the J gene TRBJ1-5; no clear D gene. This CDR3 is built from 13 residues. The V and J ends lost 5 bases and 2 bases respectively, with 7 bases between them. Germline CDR1 SGHTA, CDR2 FQGNSA. CDR3 in amino acids: CASSQTRNQPQHF. CDR3 DNA sequence: TGTGCCAGCAGCCAGACTCGCAATCAGCCCCAGCATTTT.

The sample holds many counts of this clonotype. The chain recombines TRBV11-2 with TRBJ2-5; 9 positions agree with TRBD2. Germline loops: CDR1 SGHAT, CDR2 FQNNGV. The CDR3 extends over 16 amino acids. V gave up 6 bases and J gave up 5 bases; unmatched junction bases: 13. CDR3 loop: CASRSNPGLASETQYF. The CDR3, as DNA: TGTGCCAGCAGGTCGAACCCGGGACTAGCAAGTGAGACCCAGTACTTC.

The chain has TRBV6-2 or TRBV6-3 and TRBJ2-3; the match to TRBD2 covers 7 bases. V was pared by 7 bases and J by 0 bases, with 10 bases of the junction left unmatched. CDR3 length: 16 residues. Per the germline V gene, CDR1 is MNHEY and CDR2 is SVGEGT. CDR3 bases: TGTGCCAGCACCCTCGCCGGAGCGGGAAGCACAGATACGCAGTATTTT. This codes for CASTLAGAGSTDTQYF.

This chain uses TRBV20-1 with TRBJ2-4; D unresolved. The V gene's germline CDR1 is DFQATT and CDR2 SNEGSKA (reference sequence). The CDR3 sequence is 15 residues long. V was pared by 6 bases and J by 1 base, with 16 bases between. DNA for the CDR3: TGCAGTGCGAGCTGGGGTCTAGGTGCCAAAAACATTCAGTACTTC. Protein: CSASWGLGAKNIQYF.

The V and J genes are TRBV24-1 and TRBJ2-1, with 8 nucleotides matching TRBD2. V gave up 5 bases and J gave up 6 bases; unmatched junction bases: 11. From germline, CDR1 is KGHDR and CDR2 SFDVKD. The CDR3 loop spans 16 amino acids. For the CDR3, the DNA is TGTGCCACCAGTGTCGGACCGGGACTAGGCGGCAATGAGCAGTTCTTC. Encoded protein: CATSVGPGLGGNEQFF.

With regard to this clonotype: The missing conserved phenylalanine or tryptophan at the end of this CDR3 makes a read error likely. This chain links TRBV29-1 with TRBJ1-3, with D uncertain. CDR1 is SQVTM and CDR2 is ANQGSEA in the germline V gene. The CDR3 runs 13 residues. Deletions cut 7 bases from V and 0 bases from J, with 10 bases between. CDR3 coding DNA: TGCAGCGCCTTGACTGTCTCTGGAAACACCATATATCTT. Its translation is CSALTVSGNTIYL.

This clonotype turned up a few times. The V call is TRBV24-1, the J call TRBJ1-5; the D gene is possibly TRBD1 (6 bases). With 3 bases removed from V and 3 bases from J, the gap between germline ends came to 11 bases. The germline V gene encodes CDR1 KGHDR and CDR2 SFDVKD. CDR3 length: 15 residues. The CDR3 region is CATSDARDTNQPQHF. Here the CDR3 DNA reads TGTGCCACCAGTGATGCTAGGGACACCAATCAGCCCCAGCATTTT.

This clonotype has more than one count but fewer than ten. J is TRBJ1-5 and V is TRBV28; maybe TRBD1 (6 bases). This CDR3 has 16 amino acids. Trimming took off 6 bases at V and 2 bases at J, with 17 bases between the two ends. Germline values: CDR1 MDHEN, CDR2 SYDVKM. The chain's CDR3 is CASRGPTGLGNQPQHF. CDR3 DNA: TGTGCCAGCAGAGGGCCGACAGGTTTGGGCAATCAGCCCCAGCATTTT.

The CDR3 protein is CASRRDLLSSGNTIYF. The CDR3 DNA sequence: TGTGCCAGCAGGCGGGACCTGTTATCCTCTGGAAACACCATATATTTT. V usage is TRBV6-2 or TRBV6-3 and J usage is TRBJ1-3, with D possibly matching TRBD1 (5 bases). CDR1 MNHEY and CDR2 SVGEGT come from the germline V gene. Deletions cut 6 bases from V and 0 bases from J, with 15 bases between. The CDR3 totals 16 residues.

In its sample, this clonotype was seen once. This chain uses TRBV29-1 with TRBJ1-1, with no clear D. Trimming shortened V by 6 bases and J by 0 bases, and 14 bases separated the two germline ends. The CDR3 totals 14 residues. Germline V gene lookup returns CDR1 SQVTM and CDR2 ANQGSEA. CDR3 amino acids: CSVNRDTMNTEAFF. The CDR3 bases are TGCAGCGTCAACAGAGACACTATGAACACTGAAGCTTTCTTT.

This clonotype was seen more than once but under ten times. The chain employs TRBV24-1 and TRBJ2-1; D perhaps matches TRBD2 (6 bases). V was trimmed by 0 bases and J by 3 bases, leaving 14 bases between them. CDR3 length: 17 amino acids. Germline CDR1 reads KGHDR; CDR2 reads SFDVKD. The DNA of the CDR3 is TGTGCCACCAGTGATTTGCCCGGGCGGGACCACTACAATGAGCAGTTCTTC. Its translation: CATSDLPGRDHYNEQFF.

The chain combines TRBV3-1 with TRBJ1-2; D may be TRBD1 (6 bases). Germline CDR1 LGHDT, CDR2 YNNKEL (reference sequence). This CDR3 has 13 amino acids. V lost 4 bases to trimming and J lost 12 bases, with 18 bases between them. The CDR3 sequence: CASSPSNRASDTF. Here the CDR3 DNA reads TGTGCCAGCAGCCCCTCCAACAGGGCGTCTGACACCTTC.

J is TRBJ2-1 and V is TRBV28; possible D gene TRBD2, 6 bases. The CDR3 is made up of 13 amino acids. The germline gives CDR1 MDHEN, CDR2 SYDVKM. Trimming stripped 6 bases from V and 12 bases from J, with 18 bases between. The chain's CDR3 is CASSPGLPPGQFF. The CDR3 region has the DNA TGTGCCAGCAGCCCGGGACTCCCCCCGGGGCAGTTCTTC.

V and J are TRBV7-2 and TRBJ2-1, with a weak D call TRBD1 (5 bases). Trimming shortened V by 1 base and J by 12 bases, and 10 bases separated the two germline ends. Per the germline V gene, CDR1 is SGHTA and CDR2 is FQGNSA. The CDR3 spans 12 residues. The CDR3 spells CASSLVRQLQFF. The DNA for the CDR3 is TGTGCCAGCAGCTTAGTAAGACAGTTGCAGTTCTTC. Based on the CDR3 plus reference TRBV7-2 and TRBJ2-1, the full variable domain is GAGVSQSPSNKVTEKGKDVELRCDPISGHTALYWYRQSLGQGLEFLIYFQGNSAPDKSGLPSDRFSAERTGGSVSTLTIQRTQQEDSAVYLCASSLVRQLQFFGPGTRLTVL.

The chain has TRBV7-2 and TRBJ1-6, with D tentatively TRBD1 (5 bases). The length of the CDR3 is 14 residues. V was shortened by 2 bases and J by 8 bases, with 10 bases between the two germline ends. The germline V gene encodes CDR1 SGHTA and CDR2 FQGNSA. The CDR3 protein is CASSLRGGDSPLHF. The CDR3 DNA is TGTGCCAGCAGCTTAAGGGGCGGGGATTCACCCCTCCACTTT.

This clonotype showed up many times. J is TRBJ2-7 and V is TRBV7-2; perhaps TRBD1 as D (6 bases). This CDR3 contains 14 residues. Germline values: CDR1 SGHTA, CDR2 FQGNSA. Trimming took off 0 bases at V and 3 bases at J, with 9 bases between the two ends. The CDR3, as DNA: TGTGCCAGCAGCTTAGCGGGCAGGGGCTACGAGCAGTACTTC. Amino acid sequence: CASSLAGRGYEQYF. The variable domain in full, with the rest retrieved from reference TRBV7-2 and TRBJ2-7, is GAGVSQSPSNKVTEKGKDVELRCDPISGHTALYWYRQSLGQGLEFLIYFQGNSAPDKSGLPSDRFSAERTGGSVSTLTIQRTQQEDSAVYLCASSLAGRGYEQYFGPGTRLTVT.

The V gene is TRBV6-2 or TRBV6-3, the J gene TRBJ1-5; D is undetermined. The CDR3 totals 11 residues. V shed 2 bases and J shed 9 bases, with 5 bases lying between them. Looked up from germline, CDR1 is MNHEY and CDR2 is SVGEGT. CDR3 sequence reads: CASSYVGPQHF. The CDR3 DNA is TGTGCCAGCAGTTACGTCGGGCCCCAGCATTTT.

In this sample, this clonotype turned up a few times. This sequence joins TRBV2 and TRBJ1-3, with D uncertain. The ends were cut back, 6 bases at V and 0 bases at J, with 12 bases in the middle. The germline gives CDR1 SNHLY, CDR2 FYNNEI. The CDR3 totals 15 residues. CDR3 sequence reads: CASSDTDFSGNTIYF. CDR3 bases: TGTGCCAGCAGCGACACGGATTTCTCTGGAAACACCATATATTTT. The whole variable domain, filled in from reference TRBV2 and TRBJ1-3, reads EPEVTQTPSHQVTQMGQEVILRCVPISNHLYFYWYRQILGQKVEFLVSFYNNEISEKSEIFDDQFSVERPDGSNFTLKIRSTKLEDSAMYFCASSDTDFSGNTIYFGEGSWLTVV.

The CDR3 spells CASSLGRVPYEQYF. The CDR3, as DNA: TGCGCCAGCAGCTTGGGACGGGTCCCCTACGAGCAGTACTTC. The chain is built from TRBV5-1 and TRBJ2-7; D is unresolved. Deletions cut 0 bases from V and 2 bases from J, with 9 bases between. The germline V gene encodes CDR1 SGHRS and CDR2 YFSETQ. The CDR3 covers 14 residues.